Listed here are 2 T cell receptor beta chains from one sample, sequenced in a study of Graves' ophthalmopathy and Graves' hyperthyroidism. Researchers took RNA transcripts and amplified TCR beta CDR3 regions from them. In the first round, RT-PCR was carried out with HTBI primers, and a multiplex PCR formed the second round. TCRdb fed the multiplex PCR reads into MiXCR, producing one record per CDR3 protein. The sample consists of about 700,000 distinct CDR3 sequences, 35% to 50% of them appearing once. Sequencing input: peripheral blood. All receptors derive from an adult man with Graves' ophthalmopathy.

The sample holds many counts of this clonotype. The CDR3 DNA reads as TGTGCCAGCAGCCCCGGGACAGGGCCCCTCGGCGACGAAAAACTGTTTTTT. Translation: CASSPGTGPLGDEKLFF. The gene calls are TRBV7-9 and TRBJ1-4, with TRBD1 matching over 9 bases. CDR3 length equals 17 residues. CDR1 is SEHNR, CDR2 FQNEAQ, per germline (reference sequence). V was clipped by 5 bases and J by 8 bases; unmatched bases: 15.

V is TRBV5-8 and J is TRBJ1-4; 7 bases line up with TRBD1. V lost 5 bases and J lost 4; bases outside the gene matches: 11. CDR3 size: 16 residues. Per the germline V gene, CDR1 is SGHTS and CDR2 is YDEGEE. CDR3 in DNA: TGTGCCAGCAGAAAGGGGGCCCAGCCGTATAATGAAAAACTGTTTTTT. This sequence encodes CASRKGAQPYNEKLFF.